One sample yielded the 7 T cell receptor delta chains listed below, sequenced in a study of Vδ1+ human thymocytes. Study-level points and caveats: Thymic TRG and TRD repertoires appeared highly polyclonal.

RNA was extracted from the cells and then reverse transcribed. Pooled V-gene forward primers with one constant-region reverse primer generated the CDR3 amplicons by multiplex PCR. TCRdb re-called the multiplex PCR reads using CATT. The data hold more than 45,000 delta-chain clones, with roughly 16% observed a single time. These receptors lack a known antigen. Sample: Vdelta1+ gamma-delta thymocytes from the thymus. Subset here: FACS-sorted CD3+ TCRalphabeta- TCRVdelta1+ TCRVdelta2- thymocytes. The origin of the receptors is a girl in the first two years of life who had congenital heart surgery.

This clone was counted a few times. This chain connects TRDV1 to TRDJ1, with D possibly matching TRDD2 (6 bases). The germline V gene encodes CDR1 TSWWSYY and CDR2 QGS. The CDR3 extends over 22 amino acids. The V and J ends lost 3 bases and 0 bases respectively, with 32 bases between them. The CDR3 loop reads CALGESLPTLTGKSRYTDKLIF. CDR3 sequence (DNA): TGTGCTCTTGGGGAGAGCCTTCCCACCCTTACTGGTAAATCCCGATACACCGATAAACTCATCTTT.

This chain joins TRDV1 and TRDJ1; the match to TRDD3 covers 12 bases. V trimming: 0 bases; J trimming: 8 bases; junction bases outside the gene matches: 31. Germline CDR1 and CDR2: TSWWSYY and QGS. The CDR3 extends over 24 amino acids. CDR3 in DNA: TGTGCTCTTGGGGAACTACCTCCTACCTCCACGTACTGGGGGATACACATAGGAATCGGCAAACTCATCTTT. Its translation is CALGELPPTSTYWGIHIGIGKLIF.

The V gene is TRDV1, the J gene TRDJ1, with D possibly being TRDD3 (5 bases). The V end was cut by 1 base, the J end by 0 bases, with 21 bases between. Germline V gene sequence: CDR1 TSWWSYY, CDR2 QGS. CDR3 size: 19 residues. The CDR3 spells CALGEHRPPWDTYTDKLIF. Written as DNA, the CDR3 is TGTGCTCTTGGGGAACATCGTCCTCCCTGGGACACGTACACCGATAAACTCATCTTT.

The rearrangement joins TRDV1 to TRDJ1; 7 nucleotides line up with TRDD3. With 6 bases clipped from V and 0 bases from J, the junction kept 10 bases outside the gene matches. Per the germline V gene, CDR1 is TSWWSYY and CDR2 is QGS. CDR3 length: 16 residues. The CDR3 loop is CALGCIGGDDTDKLIF. The CDR3 region has the DNA TGTGCTCTTGGATGCATAGGGGGGGATGACACCGATAAACTCATCTTT.

The rearrangement joins TRDV1 to TRDJ1; a possible D gene is TRDD3 (7 bases). Germline loops: CDR1 TSWWSYY, CDR2 QGS. The V end lost 3 bases, the J end lost 0 bases, and 32 bases lay between the germline ends. This CDR3 region has 22 residues. The CDR3 loop reads CALGDMAFPSLGVTLHTDKLIF. The CDR3 nucleotides read TGTGCTCTTGGGGATATGGCCTTCCCGTCGCTGGGGGTTACGCTACACACCGATAAACTCATCTTT.

The chain has TRDV1 and TRDJ1; 7 nucleotides line up with TRDD3. Trimming took 2 bases from V and 6 from J; bases not matched to a gene: 18. The V gene's germline CDR1 is TSWWSYY and CDR2 QGS. The CDR3 covers 18 residues. DNA of the CDR3: TGTGCTCTTGGGGAATCACCTACCTGTACTGGGGATGCCTATAAACTCATCTTT. Translated: CALGESPTCTGDAYKLIF.

Only a few counts were recorded for this clone. The chain is built from TRDV1 and TRDJ1, with D possibly being TRDD3 (5 bases). CDR3 size: 19 residues. Germline V lookup: CDR1 TSWWSYY, CDR2 QGS. Trimming took off 5 bases at V and 2 bases at J, with 27 bases between the two ends. The CDR3 protein is CALGSPKSGIHQLTDKLIF. The DNA for the CDR3 is TGTGCTCTTGGGAGCCCTAAATCAGGGATTCATCAACTAACCGATAAACTCATCTTT.